This is a list of T cell receptor beta chains from one sample in a study of T-cell memory formation after mild COVID-19. TCRdb reprocessed the 5' RACE reads via MiXCR and lists one record per CDR3 protein. The table records 450,000 to 650,000 distinct CDR3 sequences, roughly 22% of them present only once. Material for sequencing was PBMCs or a T cell subset sorted from them (not recorded which). These receptors were collected from an adult woman who had mild COVID-19 (a few samples of this study predate the infection). Cell type and time point are not known. The conserved cysteine and the conserved F or W are not part of the CDR3 here. The order of the fields is CDR3 protein, V gene, D gene, clone size. A D gene is named only where the DNA matches it firmly. Expanded clones are given a class, and other clones once, few, many or no size at all.

CDR3 protein: SGTYRGGETQY
V gene: TRBV29-1
D gene: NA
clone size: NA

CDR3 protein: ASSRQGLAGRHNEQF
V gene: TRBV27
D gene: TRBD2
clone size: few

CDR3 protein: ASSFSLAGGPTSTDTQY
V gene: TRBV7-9
D gene: TRBD2
clone size: NA

CDR3 protein: ASSERHEQF
V gene: TRBV19
D gene: NA
clone size: few

CDR3 protein: ASSEWDRGSRNTGELF
V gene: TRBV2
D gene: TRBD1
clone size: few

CDR3 protein: ASSFRTGIDTQY
V gene: TRBV12-3/TRBV12-4
D gene: TRBD1
clone size: NA

CDR3 protein: SAHRGKGNQPQH
V gene: TRBV20-1
D gene: TRBD1
clone size: NA

CDR3 protein: ASSSRQGEKLF
V gene: TRBV7-9
D gene: TRBD1
clone size: once

CDR3 protein: ASSQDLRTLGEQY
V gene: TRBV4-2
D gene: NA
clone size: NA

CDR3 protein: ASSPMGRDGELF
V gene: TRBV11-1
D gene: NA
clone size: NA

CDR3 protein: ASSYLTGGHQPQH
V gene: TRBV6-5
D gene: TRBD1
clone size: NA

CDR3 protein: ASSPSRPGQF
V gene: TRBV18
D gene: NA
clone size: few

CDR3 protein: ASSLAGTAQETQY
V gene: TRBV28
D gene: TRBD1
clone size: NA

CDR3 protein: ASSLAGLVEQF
V gene: TRBV7-6
D gene: NA
clone size: NA

CDR3 protein: ASSSDGASSRS
V gene: TRBV6-6
D gene: NA
clone size: NA

CDR3 protein: ASSQSQGYEKLF
V gene: TRBV6-5
D gene: TRBD1
clone size: NA

CDR3 protein: ASSLPDQPQH
V gene: TRBV7-9
D gene: NA
clone size: NA

CDR3 protein: AWAGTNNSPLH
V gene: TRBV30
D gene: NA
clone size: NA

CDR3 protein: ASSQGVASGGSSYNEQF
V gene: TRBV4-1
D gene: TRBD2
clone size: few

CDR3 protein: ASSQDPGGSGELF
V gene: TRBV4-1
D gene: NA
clone size: many

CDR3 protein: ASSAWASGNEQF
V gene: TRBV6-6
D gene: TRBD2
clone size: few

CDR3 protein: SALFPRDGGETQY
V gene: TRBV20-1
D gene: NA
clone size: few

CDR3 protein: ASSLFGQGVDTQY
V gene: TRBV27
D gene: TRBD1
clone size: NA

CDR3 protein: SARGGGGNTEAF
V gene: TRBV20-1
D gene: TRBD1
clone size: many

CDR3 protein: ASSYSLAGGVYTQY
V gene: TRBV6-5
D gene: TRBD2
clone size: NA

CDR3 protein: SVGSSGTTNEQF
V gene: TRBV29-1
D gene: TRBD2
clone size: few

CDR3 protein: ASSPNQRGGLGEQY
V gene: TRBV18
D gene: TRBD2
clone size: NA

CDR3 protein: ASSPVDGGNTEAF
V gene: TRBV7-9
D gene: NA
clone size: NA

CDR3 protein: ASSFKGADTSTDTQY
V gene: TRBV7-9
D gene: NA
clone size: few

CDR3 protein: SASTGVSNSPLH
V gene: TRBV20-1
D gene: NA
clone size: many

CDR3 protein: ASSLMALQETQY
V gene: TRBV12-3/TRBV12-4
D gene: NA
clone size: few

CDR3 protein: SGHGDEQF
V gene: TRBV29-1
D gene: NA
clone size: NA

CDR3 protein: AWSVQLEYEQY
V gene: TRBV30
D gene: NA
clone size: few

CDR3 protein: ASSSTTGLAGNTGELF
V gene: TRBV6-2/TRBV6-3
D gene: TRBD2
clone size: NA

CDR3 protein: ASSYSSGYEQF
V gene: TRBV6-2/TRBV6-3
D gene: NA
clone size: few

CDR3 protein: ASTLNGRGLTEAF
V gene: TRBV5-4
D gene: TRBD1
clone size: few

CDR3 protein: ASSIQVQGQGTLEQY
V gene: TRBV19
D gene: TRBD1
clone size: few

CDR3 protein: ASSRTSGQGIYEQY
V gene: TRBV7-2
D gene: TRBD1
clone size: NA

CDR3 protein: ATSDSSTGLYEQY
V gene: TRBV24-1
D gene: NA
clone size: NA

CDR3 protein: ASSYRADSYEQY
V gene: TRBV6-5
D gene: NA
clone size: few

CDR3 protein: ASSYSGQGINEQY
V gene: TRBV6-5
D gene: TRBD1
clone size: NA

CDR3 protein: SAKVWESSYNEQF
V gene: TRBV20-1
D gene: NA
clone size: few

CDR3 protein: ASSQSSHKGYEQY
V gene: TRBV4-3
D gene: NA
clone size: many

CDR3 protein: ATSRGRAGRYNEQF
V gene: TRBV15
D gene: NA
clone size: few

CDR3 protein: ASSQDAGSLNTEAF
V gene: TRBV14
D gene: NA
clone size: NA

CDR3 protein: AWAREGRSYNEQF
V gene: TRBV30
D gene: TRBD2
clone size: few

CDR3 protein: ASSLYRGDQPQH
V gene: TRBV27
D gene: NA
clone size: many

CDR3 protein: ASSQHRKVSTNQPQH
V gene: TRBV23-1
D gene: NA
clone size: NA

CDR3 protein: ASLGRQFQETQY
V gene: TRBV6-2/TRBV6-3
D gene: NA
clone size: few

CDR3 protein: ATSDSGTAIYNEQF
V gene: TRBV24-1
D gene: NA
clone size: few

CDR3 protein: SVEESRVYGYT
V gene: TRBV29-1
D gene: NA
clone size: few

CDR3 protein: ASSQVRGTYEQY
V gene: TRBV3-1
D gene: NA
clone size: NA

CDR3 protein: ASLPGLAGNNEQF
V gene: TRBV5-1
D gene: TRBD2
clone size: many

CDR3 protein: ASSLRASGNTIY
V gene: TRBV7-2
D gene: NA
clone size: many